This is a list of T cell receptor beta chains from one sample in a study of blood T cell repertoires in COVID-19. Sequencing was performed with immunoSEQ multiplex PCR; in TCRdb, only in-frame clones are kept and a portion is missing. The sample records about 45,000 clones, roughly nine tenths being singletons. Sequences were obtained from peripheral blood. All receptors derive from a human donor in a cohort sampled during active COVID-19. CDR3s include the opening cysteine and the closing phenylalanine or tryptophan. A D gene is named only where the DNA matches it firmly. A row's size may be missing; if present it is once, few, many or a size class.

D: NA; J: TRBJ1-1; size: NA; V: TRBV11-2; CDR3: CASSFQGLTEAFF; DNA: TGTGCCAGCAGCTTCCAGGGTTTGACTGAAGCTTTCTTT
D: TRBD2; J: TRBJ2-5; size: once; V: TRBV7-2; CDR3: CASSTPRGTSGPEETQYF; DNA: TGTGCCAGCAGCACCCCTCGGGGGACTAGCGGGCCCGAAGAGACCCAGTACTTC
D: NA; J: TRBJ2-3; size: NA; V: TRBV19; CDR3: CASTATARSQTDTQYF; DNA: TGTGCCAGTACCGCCACCGCCAGAAGTCAGACAGATACGCAGTATTTT
D: TRBD2; J: TRBJ2-5; size: NA; V: TRBV7-2; CDR3: CASSLLAGAVETQYF; DNA: TGTGCCAGCAGCTTATTGGCGGGAGCGGTGGAGACCCAGTACTTC
D: NA; J: TRBJ2-7; size: NA; V: TRBV13; CDR3: CASSGSGVPHYEQYF; DNA: TGTGCCAGCAGCGGGTCAGGGGTCCCTCACTACGAGCAGTACTTC
D: NA; J: TRBJ1-1; size: NA; V: TRBV12-3/TRBV12-4; CDR3: CASGVGGNTEAFF; DNA: TGTGCCAGCGGGGTGGGGGGGAACACTGAAGCTTTCTTT
D: TRBD2; J: TRBJ2-1; size: few; V: TRBV11-2; CDR3: CASSSRGLDILDEQFF; DNA: TGTGCCAGCAGCAGCCGGGGACTAGACATCCTCGATGAGCAGTTCTTC
D: NA; J: TRBJ1-5; size: NA; V: TRBV7-4; CDR3: CASTTSEDRQYNQPQHF; DNA: TGTGCCAGCACCACCTCCGAAGACAGACAGTACAATCAGCCCCAGCATTTT
D: TRBD1; J: TRBJ1-6; size: NA; V: TRBV4-1; CDR3: CASSQSGPGQGFYNSPLHF; DNA: TGCGCCAGCAGCCAAAGCGGTCCGGGACAGGGCTTCTATAATTCACCCCTCCACTTT
D: NA; J: TRBJ1-6; size: NA; V: TRBV11-2; CDR3: CASSPPSRVSPLHF; DNA: TGTGCCAGCAGCCCACCCAGTCGGGTTTCACCCCTCCACTTT
D: TRBD2; J: TRBJ2-1; size: NA; V: TRBV5-1; CDR3: CASSYLAGARDEQFF; DNA: TGCGCCAGCAGCTACCTAGCGGGGGCGAGGGATGAGCAGTTCTTC
D: NA; J: TRBJ2-5; size: NA; V: TRBV7-9; CDR3: CASSGLRDAAGETQYF; DNA: TGTGCCAGCAGCGGATTGCGGGACGCGGCGGGAGAGACCCAGTACTTC
D: TRBD2; J: TRBJ2-3; size: once; V: TRBV13; CDR3: CASSHNSGRDTDTQYF; DNA: TGTGCCAGCAGCCATAATAGCGGGAGGGACACAGATACGCAGTATTTT
D: TRBD1; J: TRBJ2-7; size: NA; V: TRBV15; CDR3: CATSRGTGGYEQYF; DNA: TGTGCCACCAGCAGAGGGACAGGGGGCTACGAGCAGTACTTC
D: NA; J: TRBJ2-3; size: NA; V: TRBV7-2; CDR3: CASSLGLSPDTQYF; DNA: TGTGCCAGCAGCTTAGGACTAAGCCCAGATACGCAGTATTTT
D: TRBD1; J: TRBJ2-5; size: NA; V: TRBV9; CDR3: CASSGSGTGPKTQYF; DNA: TGTGCCAGCAGCGGGTCCGGGACAGGCCCAAAGACCCAGTACTTC
D: NA; J: TRBJ2-5; size: NA; V: TRBV7-8; CDR3: CASSANEGRQETQYF; DNA: TGTGCCAGCAGCGCAAATGAGGGGAGGCAAGAGACCCAGTACTTC
D: TRBD1; J: TRBJ2-2; size: once; V: TRBV5-1; CDR3: CASSSTGANTGELFF; DNA: TGCGCCAGCAGCTCGACAGGGGCGAACACCGGGGAGCTGTTTTTT
D: TRBD1; J: TRBJ2-7; size: NA; V: TRBV6-2/TRBV6-3; CDR3: CASSDRTGGPTEQYF; DNA: TGTGCCAGCAGTGACCGGACAGGGGGGCCAACCGAGCAGTACTTC
D: NA; J: TRBJ1-2; size: NA; V: TRBV4-1; CDR3: CASSPIGDYGYTF; DNA: TGCGCCAGCAGCCCTATAGGAGACTATGGCTACACCTTC
D: TRBD1; J: TRBJ1-2; size: NA; V: TRBV6-2/TRBV6-3; CDR3: CASSLTGEYGYTF; DNA: TGTGCCAGCAGTTTGACAGGGGAGTATGGCTACACCTTC
D: NA; J: TRBJ1-2; size: NA; V: TRBV5-4; CDR3: CASKGRGEPNYGYTF; DNA: TGTGCCAGCAAAGGTCGGGGGGAACCTAACTATGGCTACACCTTC
D: NA; J: TRBJ1-2; size: NA; V: TRBV25-1; CDR3: CASSEFAGGIYGYTF; DNA: TGTGCCAGCAGTGAATTTGCCGGGGGGATATATGGCTACACCTTC
D: NA; J: TRBJ2-5; size: NA; V: TRBV3-1/TRBV3-2; CDR3: CASSATPMETQYF; DNA: TGTGCCAGCAGCGCTACCCCCATGGAGACCCAGTACTTC
D: TRBD1; J: TRBJ2-6; size: NA; V: TRBV28; CDR3: CASSLTGGGANVLTF; DNA: TGTGCCAGCAGTTTGACAGGGGGCGGGGCCAACGTCCTGACTTTC
D: NA; J: TRBJ2-7; size: NA; V: TRBV9; CDR3: CASSVDSRATYEQYF; DNA: TGTGCCAGCAGCGTAGATAGCAGGGCAACCTACGAGCAGTACTTC
D: TRBD2; J: TRBJ2-3; size: NA; V: TRBV10-1; CDR3: CASSELAGGVIDTQYF; DNA: TGCGCCAGCAGTGAGCTAGCGGGGGGGGTGATAGATACGCAGTATTTT